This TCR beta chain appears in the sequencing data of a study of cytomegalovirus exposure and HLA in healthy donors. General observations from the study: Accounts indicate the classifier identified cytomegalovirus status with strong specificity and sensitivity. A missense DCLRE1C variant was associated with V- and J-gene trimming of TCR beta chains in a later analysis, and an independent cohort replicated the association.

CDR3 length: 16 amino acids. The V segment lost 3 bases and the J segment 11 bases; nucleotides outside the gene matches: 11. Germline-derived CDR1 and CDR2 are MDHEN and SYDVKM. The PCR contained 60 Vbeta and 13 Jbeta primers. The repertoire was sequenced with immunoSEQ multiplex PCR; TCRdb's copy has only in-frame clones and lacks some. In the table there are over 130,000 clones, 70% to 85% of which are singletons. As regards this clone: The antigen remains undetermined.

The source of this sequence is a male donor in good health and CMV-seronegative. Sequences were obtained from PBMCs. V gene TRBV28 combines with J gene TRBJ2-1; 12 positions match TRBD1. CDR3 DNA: TGTGCCAGCAGTTTGCCGAGGGGACAGGGGGCAGGTAAGCAGTTCTTC. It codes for CASSLPRGQGAGKQFF.